This entry is about one T cell receptor (beta chain). Its antigen is still unknown. V gave up 4 bases and J gave up 0 bases, with 14 bases separating them. Germline V gene lookup returns CDR1 KGHDR and CDR2 SFDVKD. The CDR3 has 16 amino acids. The data were taken from a study of T cell repertoires in cytomegalovirus infection. Study context: HLA-B-restricted CMV epitopes that are well studied were used alongside recently identified HLA-C-restricted ones. From public TCR beta signatures came an indication of both CMV infection and matching HLA type.

TCRdb analysed the reads with MiXCR anew, one entry per CDR3 protein. The sample has around 710,000 distinct CDR3 sequences, 25% to 30% seen once. General observations from the study: Clonotype analysis showed dominance of the ex vivo response by HLA-C-restricted CMV-specific TCR beta clonotypes.

V and J are TRBV24-1 and TRBJ2-5; the D gene is possibly TRBD1 (6 bases). This TCR was recovered from a human donor in good health (CMV status not recorded). Some clones in this sample may be carry-over from other donors' samples. Sequences were derived from cultured CD8+ T cells from PBMCs, sampled from culture after CMV antigen stimulation. CDR3 residues: CATSDRDTSNQETQYF. The CDR3 DNA sequence: TGTGCCACCAGTGACCGGGACACCTCCAACCAAGAGACCCAGTACTTC.